The subject of this entry is one TCR beta chain. Its matching antigen is unknown. A sample-barcoded 5' primer and a J-beta primer mix were used in a second PCR of roughly 7 to 11 cycles. TCRdb itself ran the 5' RACE reads through MiXCR, one entry per CDR3 protein. Of about 1.5 million distinct CDR3 sequences listed, approximately 43% are singletons. These data come from a study of blood T cells in healthy people across ages. Findings and limits, study-wide: Long-lived donors had more naive CD4+ cells and higher diversity than aged donors.

The sample consisted of blood. The clonotype comes from a woman between 18 and 29 years old in good health.

The CDR3 DNA is TGTGCCCAATCGACAGGGCGCAATCAGCCCCAGCATTTT. Protein: CAQSTGRNQPQHF. The chain joins TRBV28 to TRBJ1-5; 7 positions agree with TRBD1. CDR1 MDHEN and CDR2 SYDVKM come from the germline V gene. The CDR3 length is 13 residues. The V and J ends lost 11 bases and 2 bases, in that order; junction bases with no gene match: 6.